The 5 T cell receptor beta chains given below trace back to one sample, sequenced in a study of blood T cell repertoires in COVID-19. TCRdb's table, derived via immunoSEQ multiplex PCR, lists solely in-frame clones and lacks some. This table holds approximately 320,000 clones, 85% to 90% found once. Sequencing was done on a sample of peripheral blood. The receptor set was obtained from a woman younger than 45 with COVID-19, enrolled during active disease.

The J gene is TRBJ1-1, the V gene TRBV25-1; 10 positions match TRBD1. Germline V gives CDR1 MGHDK, CDR2 SYGVNS. Trimming cost V 2 bases and J 4 bases; bases outside gene matches: 4. The CDR3 loop spans 15 amino acids. DNA of the CDR3: TGTGCCAGCAGTGAAGCCGGACAGGGGGGCACTGAAGCTTTCTTT. Protein: CASSEAGQGGTEAFF.

This clone showed up just once. The chain joins TRBV10-3 to TRBJ2-7, with 7 bases aligning to TRBD2. Trimming took 2 bases from V and 6 from J; bases not matched to a gene: 10. Germline V lookup: CDR1 ENHRY, CDR2 SYGVKD. The CDR3 has 15 amino acids. CDR3 bases: TGTGCCATCAGTGAGCCGAACGGGGGGAATTCCGAGCAGTACTTC. Translation: CAISEPNGGNSEQYF.

The J gene is TRBJ2-7, the V gene TRBV7-6; D may be TRBD2 (7 bases). Trimming took off 0 bases at V and 0 bases at J, with 15 bases between the two ends. This CDR3 is built from 17 residues. Germline lookup yields CDR1 SGHVS and CDR2 FNYEAQ. The CDR3, as DNA: TGTGCCAGCAGCTTAGCCCCGGAGGGGGGGAGCTCCTACGAGCAGTACTTC. Its protein is CASSLAPEGGSSYEQYF.

This rearrangement joins TRBV3-1 (or the pseudogene TRBV3-2) to TRBJ2-7; 9 positions match TRBD2. The germline CDR1 and CDR2 sequences are LGHDT and YNNKEL (reference sequence). CDR3 length: 15 amino acids. V lost 1 base to trimming and J lost 4 bases; unmatched junction nucleotides: 5. CDR3 amino acids: CASSQGLAGQYEQYF. The CDR3 DNA follows: TGTGCCAGCAGCCAAGGTCTAGCGGGGCAGTACGAGCAGTACTTC.

V usage is TRBV4-2 and J usage is TRBJ2-1; 11 nucleotides agree with TRBD2. The CDR3 consists of 16 residues. The junction had 1 base not matched to a gene; V was cut back by 0 bases and J by 3 bases. Per the germline V gene, CDR1 is LGHNA and CDR2 is YNFKEQ. CDR3 sequence: CASSQETSGVYNEQFF. For the CDR3, the DNA is TGTGCCAGCAGCCAAGAGACTAGCGGGGTCTACAATGAGCAGTTCTTC.